The 21 T cell receptor beta chains below all came from one sample that was sequenced in a study of control samples from healthy donors and cancer patients. The data were produced by immunoSEQ multiplex PCR, yet TCRdb's version contains in-frame clones alone and is incomplete. Among about 140,000 clones, around 90% were seen once, and the ten largest hold 5.5% to 7.5%. The sample consisted of blood. The receptor source for this set is a man between 18 and 35 years old in good health.

The CDR3 is CASSRRTGTDTQYF. CDR3 DNA sequence: TGCGCCAGCAGCCGCAGGACTGGCACAGATACGCAGTATTTT. The J gene is TRBJ2-3, the V gene TRBV4-1, with D possibly being TRBD2 (5 bases). The CDR3 is made up of 14 amino acids. Germline values: CDR1 MGHRA, CDR2 YSYEKL. Trimming took off 4 bases at V and 1 base at J, with 9 bases between the two ends.

This rearrangement joins TRBV4-3 to TRBJ2-1, with no clear D. The ends were cut back, 0 bases at V and 0 bases at J, with 6 bases in the middle. CDR1 LGHNA and CDR2 YSLEER come from the germline V gene. The CDR3 length is 15 residues. CDR3 sequence: CASSQEWSSYNEQFF. The DNA of the CDR3 is TGCGCCAGCAGCCAAGAGTGGAGCTCCTACAATGAGCAGTTCTTC.

The chain uses TRBV19 and TRBJ1-5; D gene uncertain. The CDR3 has 14 residues. Between the trimmed V and J ends, which lost 3 bases and 3 bases, there was a span of 9 bases. CDR1 is LNHDA, CDR2 SQIVND, per germline (reference sequence). The CDR3 reads CASSMTIFNQPQHF. As DNA, the CDR3 is TGTGCCAGTAGTATGACCATATTCAATCAGCCCCAGCATTTT.

The chain has TRBV6-5 and TRBJ1-1; unclear D gene. V was shortened by 2 bases and J by 4 bases, with 14 bases between the two germline ends. The V gene's germline CDR1 is MNHEY and CDR2 SVGAGI. This CDR3 has 15 amino acids. The CDR3 DNA reads TGTGCCAGCAGTTACCGCGGGGAAAGGTCCACTGAAGCTTTCTTT. Its protein is CASSYRGERSTEAFF.

V and J are TRBV5-4 and TRBJ2-5, with 10 bases lining up with TRBD2. The CDR3 totals 15 residues. J gave up 5 bases and V 0 bases, and 4 bases lay outside the gene matches. Germline V CDR1 and CDR2: SGHNT, YYREEE (reference sequence). CDR3 nucleotide sequence: TGTGCCAGCAGCTTGGCAAGCGGGGGGGGTGAGACCCAGTACTTC. Its protein is CASSLASGGGETQYF. Using reference TRBV5-4 and TRBJ2-5 for the parts outside the CDR3, the full variable domain is ETGVTQSPTHLIKTRGQQVTLRCSSQSGHNTVSWYQQALGQGPQFIFQYYREEENGRGNFPPRFSGLQFPNYSSELNVNALELDDSALYLCASSLASGGGETQYFGPGTRLLVL.

V and J are TRBV27 and TRBJ2-2; D remains ambiguous. This CDR3 is 15 amino acids long. Per the germline V gene, CDR1 is MNHEY and CDR2 is SMNVEV (reference sequence). The V end lost 7 bases, the J end lost 2 bases, and 14 bases lay between the germline ends. In DNA, the CDR3 is TGTGCCAGCACCATCATGGGGTACAACACCGGGGAGCTGTTTTTT. This gives the protein CASTIMGYNTGELFF.

The rearrangement joins TRBV7-3 to TRBJ2-1; 7 nucleotides agree with TRBD2. Germline-derived CDR1 and CDR2 are SGHTA and FQGTGA. The CDR3 runs 15 residues. J was trimmed by 4 bases and V by 2 bases; bases with no gene match: 5. As DNA, the CDR3 is TGTGCCAGCAGCTTAGCGGGAGCTACTTACAATGAGCAGTTCTTC. Translating gives CASSLAGATYNEQFF.

The rearrangement joins TRBV5-1 to TRBJ2-7; D call uncertain. The ends were cut back, 5 bases at V and 3 bases at J, with 15 bases in the middle. CDR1 SGHRS and CDR2 YFSETQ come from the germline V gene. The CDR3 runs 14 residues. The CDR3 protein is CASRPTLGLYEQYF. The CDR3 DNA reads as TGCGCCAGCAGACCGACACTTGGGCTCTACGAGCAGTACTTC.

V and J are TRBV24-1 and TRBJ2-1; D is ambiguous. Per the germline V gene, CDR1 is KGHDR and CDR2 is SFDVKD. The CDR3 loop spans 21 amino acids. The V gene lost 3 bases and the J gene lost 0 bases, with 26 bases spanning the gap. In nucleotides, the CDR3 is TGTGCCACCAGTGATACCCCCGGAGACTCCACACCCTTGAGCTCCTACAATGAGCAGTTCTTC. The encoded protein is CATSDTPGDSTPLSSYNEQFF.

The chain links TRBV3-1 (or the pseudogene TRBV3-2) to TRBJ2-2; the D gene is possibly TRBD2 (7 bases). The length of the CDR3 is 19 residues. V lost 2 bases to trimming and J lost 1 base, with 20 bases between them. The germline V gene has CDR1 LGHDT and CDR2 YNNKEL (reference sequence). Here the CDR3 DNA reads TGTGCCAGCAGCCAATTACTTATTCTGGGGGGGCTGAACACCGGGGAGCTGTTTTTT. Translating gives CASSQLLILGGLNTGELFF.

The chain carries TRBV27 and TRBJ2-7; D unclear. Germline-derived CDR1 and CDR2 are MNHEY and SMNVEV (reference sequence). The CDR3 covers 13 residues. Trimming took 5 bases from V and 5 from J, leaving 13 bases between them. DNA of the CDR3: TGTGCCAGCAGTCCCTATACTCGGGACGAGCAGTACTTC. Encoded protein: CASSPYTRDEQYF.

In this sample, this clone turned up once. The V and J genes are TRBV19 and TRBJ1-5; D ambiguous. Trimming cost V 0 bases and J 9 bases, with 9 bases left between them. Germline V gives CDR1 LNHDA, CDR2 SQIVND (reference sequence). This CDR3 region has 13 residues. The CDR3: CASSIDREGPQHF. The CDR3 DNA sequence: TGTGCCAGTAGTATAGATCGGGAGGGGCCCCAGCATTTT.

This clone has only one observation. The rearrangement joins TRBV25-1 to TRBJ1-4; D possibly corresponds to TRBD1 (6 bases). Germline V CDR1 and CDR2: MGHDK, SYGVNS. The V gene lost 1 base and the J gene lost 5 bases, with 8 bases spanning the gap. CDR3 length: 14 amino acids. The CDR3 DNA sequence: TGTGCCAGCAGTGAATCAGGGGTGAATGAAAAACTGTTTTTT. The encoded protein is CASSESGVNEKLFF. Supplemented by reference TRBV25-1 and TRBJ1-4, the full variable domain reads EADIYQTPRYLVIGTGKKITLECSQTMGHDKMYWYQQDPGMELHLIHYSYGVNSTEKGDLSSESTVSRIRTEHFPLTLESARPSHTSQYLCASSESGVNEKLFFGSGTQLSVL.

The V and J genes are TRBV2 and TRBJ2-3, with 7 bases matching TRBD1. Trimming took 5 bases from V and 4 from J; bases not matched to a gene: 3. Germline CDR1 and CDR2: SNHLY and FYNNEI. CDR3 length equals 13 residues. The CDR3 here is CASSNRGPDTQYF. In nucleotides, the CDR3 is TGTGCCAGCAGTAACAGGGGCCCAGATACGCAGTATTTT.

The rearrangement joins TRBV19 to TRBJ2-5; 8 nucleotides align to TRBD1. CDR3 size: 16 residues. Germline V CDR1 and CDR2: LNHDA, SQIVND (reference sequence). The V gene end was trimmed by 6 bases and the J gene end by 4 bases; junction bases not matched to a gene: 13. Here the CDR3 reads CASSPWEQGAGETQYF. The CDR3 DNA is TGTGCCAGTAGCCCCTGGGAGCAGGGGGCTGGAGAGACCCAGTACTTC.

The chain has TRBV5-3 and TRBJ1-1, with a weak D call TRBD1 (6 bases). TRBV5-3 is an ORF, with its function uncertain. The CDR3 length is 17 residues. V lost 3 bases and J 1 base, leaving 19 bases between the germline ends. CDR3 DNA sequence: TGTGCCAGAAGCTCCAAGACAGGCGAGGCTAAGAACACTGAAGCTTTCTTT. Translating gives CARSSKTGEAKNTEAFF.

The V call is TRBV11-3, the J call TRBJ2-7; D perhaps matches TRBD2 (5 bases). Germline V gives CDR1 SGHNT, CDR2 YENEEA. CDR3 length equals 15 residues. The V end lost 1 base, the J end lost 2 bases, and 12 bases lay between the germline ends. The CDR3 nucleotides read TGTGCCAGCAGCTTAGGGGGTCAGAGGGCCTACGAGCAGTACTTC. Its protein product is CASSLGGQRAYEQYF.

This chain connects TRBV7-2 to TRBJ1-2; TRBD1 matches at 7 bases. This CDR3 has 14 amino acids. Germline V gene lookup returns CDR1 SGHTA and CDR2 FQGNSA. Germline trimming cut 5 bases from V and 8 bases from J; bases unmatched to any gene: 11. Here the CDR3 reads CASSVYLGQQGYTF. The CDR3 bases are TGTGCCAGCAGCGTCTACTTGGGACAGCAAGGCTACACCTTC.

The genes are TRBV5-1 and TRBJ2-7; TRBD2 aligns across 7 bases. This CDR3 comprises 17 residues. CDR1 is SGHRS and CDR2 is YFSETQ in the germline V gene. The trim removed 5 bases at V and 3 bases at J, leaving 17 bases unmatched. The CDR3 DNA reads as TGCGCCAGCAGGCAGGGAGGGAATCTAGCGGCCTTCTACGAGCAGTACTTC. It yields the protein CASRQGGNLAAFYEQYF.

The chain carries TRBV7-2 and TRBJ1-2, with a possible D match to TRBD1 (6 bases). This CDR3 has 14 residues. Germline CDR1 and CDR2: SGHTA and FQGNSA. The V end was cut by 4 bases, the J end by 4 bases, with 13 bases between. CDR3 in amino acids: CASSSTTQGYGYTF. The CDR3 DNA is TGTGCCAGCAGCTCAACGACACAGGGCTATGGCTACACCTTC.

J is TRBJ2-7 and V is TRBV28, with D hard to call. From germline, CDR1 is MDHEN and CDR2 SYDVKM. This CDR3 comprises 14 residues. Trimming shortened V by 5 bases and J by 0 bases, and 11 bases separated the two germline ends. CDR3 coding DNA: TGTGCCAGCAGTCCCGGGCCAAGCTCCTACGAGCAGTACTTC. This translates into CASSPGPSSYEQYF. Combining the CDR3 with reference TRBV28 and TRBJ2-7 gives the whole variable domain DVKVTQSSRYLVKRTGEKVFLECVQDMDHENMFWYRQDPGLGLRLIYFSYDVKMKEKGDIPEGYSVSREKKERFSLILESASTNQTSMYLCASSPGPSSYEQYFGPGTRLTVT.